This T cell receptor (beta chain) was identified during a study of response to subunit inactivated influenza vaccine (dated by TCRdb to the late 2010s). Context from the whole study: Deep quantitative profiling of the T cell receptor repertoire was used in the study to follow responses to a trivalent subunit inactivated influenza vaccine. Study-wide conclusions, independent of this receptor: It was suggested by the authors that each seasonal influenza vaccination may recruit only a limited number of new T cells.

Trimming costs V 3 bases and J 6 bases, and their ends lie 11 bases apart. Inclusive of the bounding cysteine and phenylalanine, the CDR3 is 13 residues long. Here the CDR3 DNA is all that survives: 39 bases in frame from base 1. The germline V gene (reference sequence) yields MNHEY for CDR1 and SMNVEV for CDR2. Libraries were built with RT-PCR. The listed sequencing device is Illumina HiSeq 2500. Through fastp at Q25 and MiXCR, TCRdb rebuilt clones from the public reads, retaining in-frame beta chains. Merged by CDR3 protein, the rows form single entries marked with the most common genes and DNA. This sample lists more than 150,000 distinct CDR3 sequences; about 10% were detected once. Around 35% of the sample comes from the top ten. Notes on this clonotype: It lacks a known antigen. Base qualities are not provided; no much larger clone lies one nucleotide away.

Recombination linked TRBV27 to TRBJ1-1, with TRBD1 perhaps the D gene, on 5 matching bases. The TCR originated in a man aged 50 to 69 who received an inactivated influenza vaccine. Donor details come from another sample of the same person, matched by shared clones. The sequences come from CD8+ T cells sorted from PBMCs, collected roughly 24 months after vaccination. The DNA sequence is TGTGCCAGCAGTTTGGGGGGAGGAGCTGAAGCTTTCTTT. Translated, this gives CASSLGGGAEAFF.